This TCR beta chain appears in the sequencing data of a study of cytomegalovirus exposure and HLA in healthy donors. General observations from the study: It is likely that the observed cluster of highly shared sequence variants was a sequencing artifact.

All donors participated as healthy donors of bone marrow. The table lists this clone with a count of one. Its antigen is undetermined. Researchers ran the PCR with 60 Vbeta and 13 Jbeta primers. Assay: immunoSEQ multiplex PCR; the TCRdb copy retains only in-frame clones and omits some. The sample lists around 140,000 clones; around 80% were seen once. There are 15 residues in the CDR3. V lost 1 base to trimming and J lost 4 bases, with 10 bases between them. In germline, CDR1 is MNHEY, CDR2 SMNVEV (reference sequence). Sequenced: PBMCs. The TCR was taken from a man aged 18-30 years in good health and CMV-seropositive. The chain links TRBV27 to TRBJ1-4; perhaps TRBD1 as D (5 bases). The CDR3 region has the DNA TGTGCCAGCAGTTTATTTGGGACTGGTAATGAAAAACTGTTTTTT. As protein: CASSLFGTGNEKLFF.